This T cell receptor beta chain comes out of a study of monozygotic twins with inflammatory bowel disease. Every TCR library used roughly 3,700 ng of total RNA. Amplification of TCRalpha and TCRbeta cDNA involved two nested PCRs that ran for around 16 and 10 cycles. TCRdb reanalyzed the 5' RACE reads and collapses them to one entry per CDR3 protein, without DNA. The sample includes 120,000 to 150,000 distinct CDR3 sequences. Note on this clonotype: Its antigen is unidentified.

Study-level results: With inverse Simpson as the measure, TCRbeta diversity was lower in IBD patients than in healthy co-twins.

The clonotype originates from a human donor with ulcerative colitis or Crohn's disease, or a healthy co-twin of an affected twin (not recorded which). Source material: blood.

CDR3 amino acids: CASSKWGPRDSPLHF. This chain joins TRBV18 and TRBJ1-6; no DNA is available, so the TRBD1 call from TCRdb remains unchecked. CDR1 and CDR2 from the germline V gene are KGHSH and LQKENI. CDR3 length: 15 residues.